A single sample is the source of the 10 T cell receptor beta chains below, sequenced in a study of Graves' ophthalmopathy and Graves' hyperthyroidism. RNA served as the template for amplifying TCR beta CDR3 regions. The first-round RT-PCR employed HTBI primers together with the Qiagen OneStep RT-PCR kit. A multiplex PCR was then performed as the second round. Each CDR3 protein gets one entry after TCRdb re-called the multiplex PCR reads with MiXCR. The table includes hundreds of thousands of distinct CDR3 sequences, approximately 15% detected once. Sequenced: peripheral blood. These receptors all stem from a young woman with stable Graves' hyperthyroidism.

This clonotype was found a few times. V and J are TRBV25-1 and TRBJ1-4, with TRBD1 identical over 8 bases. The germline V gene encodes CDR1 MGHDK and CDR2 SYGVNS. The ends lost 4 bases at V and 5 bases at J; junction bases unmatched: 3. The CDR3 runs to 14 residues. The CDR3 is CASSATGGNEKLFF. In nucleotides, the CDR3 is TGTGCCAGCAGTGCCACAGGGGGAAATGAAAAACTGTTTTTT. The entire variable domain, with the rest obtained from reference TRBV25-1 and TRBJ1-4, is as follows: EADIYQTPRYLVIGTGKKITLECSQTMGHDKMYWYQQDPGMELHLIHYSYGVNSTEKGDLSSESTVSRIRTEHFPLTLESARPSHTSQYLCASSATGGNEKLFFGSGTQLSVL.

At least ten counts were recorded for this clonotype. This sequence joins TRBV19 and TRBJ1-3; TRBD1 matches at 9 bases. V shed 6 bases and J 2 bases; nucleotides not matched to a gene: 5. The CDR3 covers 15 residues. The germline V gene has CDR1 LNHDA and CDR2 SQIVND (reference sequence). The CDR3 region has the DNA TGTGCCAGTAGCGTGGGACAGGGCCCTGGAAACACCATATATTTT. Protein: CASSVGQGPGNTIYF.

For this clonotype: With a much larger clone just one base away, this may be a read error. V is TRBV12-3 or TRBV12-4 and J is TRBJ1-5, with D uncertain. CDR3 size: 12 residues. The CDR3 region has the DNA TGTGCCAGCAGTTTAGCGGATCATCCCCAGCATTTT. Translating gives CASSLADHPQHF.

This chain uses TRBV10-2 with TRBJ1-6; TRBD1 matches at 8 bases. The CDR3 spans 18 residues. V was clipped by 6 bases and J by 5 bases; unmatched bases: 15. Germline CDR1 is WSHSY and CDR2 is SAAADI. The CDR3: CASSYTAGTGANNSPLHF. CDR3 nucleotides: TGCGCCAGCAGCTACACCGCCGGGACAGGCGCAAATAATTCACCCCTCCACTTT.

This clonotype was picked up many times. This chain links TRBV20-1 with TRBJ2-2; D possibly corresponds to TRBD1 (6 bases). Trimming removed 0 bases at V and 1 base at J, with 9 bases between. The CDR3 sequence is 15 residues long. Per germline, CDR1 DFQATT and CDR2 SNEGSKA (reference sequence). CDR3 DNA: TGCAGTGCTAGAGATTTCAGGGGGAACACCGGGGAGCTGTTTTTT. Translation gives CSARDFRGNTGELFF.

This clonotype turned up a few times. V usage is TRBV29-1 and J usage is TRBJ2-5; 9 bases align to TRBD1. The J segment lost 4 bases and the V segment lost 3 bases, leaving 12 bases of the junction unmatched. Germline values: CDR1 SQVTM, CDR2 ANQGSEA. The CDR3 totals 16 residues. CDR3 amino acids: CSVETDRDRVLETQYF. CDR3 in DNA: TGCAGCGTTGAGACAGACCGGGACAGGGTCTTAGAGACCCAGTACTTC.

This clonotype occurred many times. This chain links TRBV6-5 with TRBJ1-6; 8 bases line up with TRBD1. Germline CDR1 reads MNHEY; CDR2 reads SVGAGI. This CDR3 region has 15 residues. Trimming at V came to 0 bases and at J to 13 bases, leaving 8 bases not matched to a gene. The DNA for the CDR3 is TGTGCCAGCAGTTACTCGGGGACAGGCCCTTCGCCCCTCCACTTT. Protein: CASSYSGTGPSPLHF.

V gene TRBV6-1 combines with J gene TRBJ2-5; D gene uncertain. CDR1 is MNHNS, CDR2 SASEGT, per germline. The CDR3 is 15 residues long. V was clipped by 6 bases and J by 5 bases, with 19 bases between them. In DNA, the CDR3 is TGTGCCAGCAGCCAAGCCCGCAGACGGCATGAGACCCAGTACTTC. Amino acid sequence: CASSQARRRHETQYF.

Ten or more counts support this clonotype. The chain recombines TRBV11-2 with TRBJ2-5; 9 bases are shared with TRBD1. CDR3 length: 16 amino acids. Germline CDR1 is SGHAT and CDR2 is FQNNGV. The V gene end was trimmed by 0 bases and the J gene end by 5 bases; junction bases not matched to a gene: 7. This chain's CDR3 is CASSLDHRGLKETQYF. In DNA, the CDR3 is TGTGCCAGCAGCTTAGATCACAGGGGGCTAAAGGAGACCCAGTACTTC.

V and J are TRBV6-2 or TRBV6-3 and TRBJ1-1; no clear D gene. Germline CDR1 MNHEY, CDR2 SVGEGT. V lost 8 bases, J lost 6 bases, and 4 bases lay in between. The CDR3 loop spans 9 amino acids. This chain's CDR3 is CASGAEAFF. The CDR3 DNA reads TGTGCCAGCGGGGCTGAAGCTTTCTTT.